What follows are 16 T cell receptor beta chains derived from one specimen sequenced in a study of CD8+ T cells in alopecia areata. Sequencing templates came from extracted RNA that was reverse transcribed into cDNA. Here immunoSEQ multiplex PCR was the method, and the copy in TCRdb shows in-frame clones only, minus some. The profile shows about 130,000 clones, about 49% of them singletons. Material: CD8+ T cells sorted from blood, obtained at week 0. The receptors come from a human donor with alopecia areata.

This clone has just a few counts. The chain links TRBV13 to TRBJ2-7, with 10 bases fitting TRBD1. CDR3 length: 19 residues. Per the germline V gene, CDR1 is PRHDT and CDR2 is FYEKMQ (reference sequence). The V segment lost 5 bases and the J segment 4 bases; nucleotides outside the gene matches: 20. The CDR3, as DNA: TGTGCCAGCAGCCAAGGGGGACCAGACAGGGGGCTGTTCAGGTACGAGCAGTACTTC. It codes for CASSQGGPDRGLFRYEQYF.

The chain joins TRBV5-4 to TRBJ2-7; 11 bases agree with TRBD1. The CDR3 consists of 14 residues. CDR1 is SGHNT and CDR2 is YYREEE in the germline V gene (reference sequence). The junction had 3 bases not matched to a gene; V was cut back by 4 bases and J by 3 bases. CDR3 in DNA: TGTGCCAGCAGCAGGGACAGGGGGTTCTACGAGCAGTACTTC. It yields the protein CASSRDRGFYEQYF. Full variable domain (rest looked up from reference TRBV5-4 and TRBJ2-7): ETGVTQSPTHLIKTRGQQVTLRCSSQSGHNTVSWYQQALGQGPQFIFQYYREEENGRGNFPPRFSGLQFPNYSSELNVNALELDDSALYLCASSRDRGFYEQYFGPGTRLTVT.

The gene calls are TRBV30 and TRBJ1-2; TRBD1 aligns across 9 bases. The CDR3 has 14 residues. The V gene's germline CDR1 is GTSNPN and CDR2 SVGIG (reference sequence). The V segment lost 3 bases and the J segment 6 bases; nucleotides outside the gene matches: 8. The chain's CDR3 is CAWSGTGTGNGYTF. The CDR3 DNA reads as TGTGCCTGGAGCGGAACCGGGACAGGGAATGGCTACACCTTC.

This clone was observed a few times. The chain has TRBV13 and TRBJ2-5; the match to TRBD1 covers 11 bases. CDR1 PRHDT and CDR2 FYEKMQ come from the germline V gene (reference sequence). The ends lost 5 bases at V and 4 bases at J; junction bases unmatched: 6. The CDR3 sequence is 15 residues long. The CDR3 reads CASSPRTGGPETQYF. The DNA of the CDR3 is TGTGCCAGCAGCCCGCGGACAGGGGGCCCAGAGACCCAGTACTTC.

This clone has a handful of counts. The chain carries TRBV4-2 and TRBJ1-5; perhaps TRBD1 as D (6 bases). V gave up 2 bases and J gave up 5 bases, with 13 bases separating them. The germline V gene encodes CDR1 LGHNA and CDR2 YNFKEQ. The CDR3 totals 15 residues. The CDR3 reads CASSQWHRADQPQHF. The CDR3, as DNA: TGTGCCAGCAGCCAATGGCACAGGGCCGATCAGCCCCAGCATTTT.

This chain joins TRBV2 and TRBJ2-1; the D gene is possibly TRBD1 (6 bases). CDR3 length: 13 residues. The V gene's germline CDR1 is SNHLY and CDR2 FYNNEI. V dropped 10 bases and J dropped 2 bases, with 12 bases sitting between them. The CDR3 DNA reads TGTGCCACCTCGGACAGAACCTACAATGAGCAGTTCTTC. It yields the protein CATSDRTYNEQFF.

This sequence joins TRBV7-9 and TRBJ1-2; 8 bases agree with TRBD1. V shed 4 bases and J 7 bases; nucleotides not matched to a gene: 5. The germline CDR1 and CDR2 sequences are SEHNR and FQNEAQ (reference sequence). This CDR3 is 13 amino acids long. The CDR3 is CASSSPDRVGYTF. The CDR3 nucleotides are TGTGCCAGCAGCTCCCCGGACAGGGTTGGCTACACCTTC.

In this sample, this clone turned up a few times. This rearrangement joins TRBV7-9 to TRBJ2-2; no clear D. Trimming cost V 4 bases and J 4 bases, with 4 bases left between them. The germline V gene encodes CDR1 SEHNR and CDR2 FQNEAQ (reference sequence). The CDR3 is 12 amino acids. The CDR3 is CASSYATGELFF. In nucleotides, the CDR3 is TGTGCCAGCAGCTATGCCACCGGGGAGCTGTTTTTT. Using reference TRBV7-9 and TRBJ2-2 for the parts outside the CDR3, the full variable domain is DTGVSQNPRHKITKRGQNVTFRCDPISEHNRLYWYRQTLGQGPEFLTYFQNEAQLEKSRLLSDRFSAERPKGSFSTLEIQRTEQGDSAMYLCASSYATGELFFGEGSRLTVL.

The gene calls are TRBV27 and TRBJ1-5; D is perhaps TRBD1 (6 bases). Germline-derived CDR1 and CDR2 are MNHEY and SMNVEV (reference sequence). The CDR3 covers 15 residues. V was cut by 3 bases and J by 6 bases, with 15 bases left in between. The CDR3 spells CASSFAAGDGQPQHF. CDR3 nucleotide sequence: TGTGCCAGCAGTTTCGCGGCAGGGGACGGTCAGCCCCAGCATTTT.

This rearrangement joins TRBV20-1 to TRBJ1-2; D not resolved. The germline V gene encodes CDR1 DFQATT and CDR2 SNEGSKA (reference sequence). This CDR3 comprises 9 residues. Between the trimmed V and J ends, which lost 0 bases and 8 bases, there was a span of 1 base. The CDR3 reads CSAREGYTF. The CDR3 DNA sequence: TGCAGTGCTAGAGAAGGCTACACCTTC.

This clone was detected only a few times. The chain joins TRBV4-3 to TRBJ1-6; 7 bases align to TRBD1. Germline values: CDR1 LGHNA, CDR2 YSLEER. This CDR3 has 14 amino acids. V trimming: 2 bases; J trimming: 9 bases; junction bases outside the gene matches: 4. CDR3 DNA: TGCGCCAGCAGCCAAACAGGGGTGACTTCACCCCTCCACTTT. Its translation: CASSQTGVTSPLHF.

The rearrangement uses TRBV7-9 and TRBJ2-1; D is undetermined. CDR3 length: 12 residues. Germline CDR1 reads SEHNR; CDR2 reads FQNEAQ (reference sequence). Deletions cut 8 bases from V and 0 bases from J, with 5 bases between. This chain's CDR3 is CASFFSYNEQFF. CDR3 in DNA: TGTGCCAGCTTTTTCTCCTACAATGAGCAGTTCTTC.

CDR3 amino acids: CASSGMGAGTEAFF. The CDR3 nucleotides read TGTGCCAGCAGCGGTATGGGGGCAGGCACTGAAGCTTTCTTT. The genes are TRBV9 and TRBJ1-1, with D maybe TRBD1 (6 bases). CDR3 length: 14 amino acids. Trimming removed 3 bases at V and 4 bases at J, with 13 bases between. The germline gives CDR1 SGDLS, CDR2 YYNGEE. Full variable domain (outside the CDR3, taken from reference TRBV9 and TRBJ1-1): DSGVTQTPKHLITATGQRVTLRCSPRSGDLSVYWYQQSLDQGLQFLIQYYNGEERAKGNILERFSAQQFPDLHSELNLSSLELGDSALYFCASSGMGAGTEAFFGQGTRLTVV.

Note on this clone: At the DNA level, this CDR3 is encoded by other sequences in the same sample as well. The J gene is TRBJ2-1, the V gene TRBV29-1; D is undetermined. Looked up from germline, CDR1 is SQVTM and CDR2 is ANQGSEA. Between the trimmed V and J ends, which lost 6 bases and 4 bases, there was a span of 4 bases. The CDR3 is made up of 10 amino acids. In nucleotides, the CDR3 is TGCAGCGTCGTATACAATGAGCAGTTCTTC. Translating it yields CSVVYNEQFF.

The chain uses TRBV30 and TRBJ2-7; 7 nucleotides match TRBD1. Germline assignment: CDR1 GTSNPN and CDR2 SVGIG (reference sequence). V lost 3 bases and J lost 4; bases outside the gene matches: 6. The CDR3 runs 13 residues. CDR3 sequence reads: CAWRPQGEYEQYF. The CDR3, as DNA: TGTGCCTGGAGGCCGCAGGGGGAATACGAGCAGTACTTC.

This clone was recorded once. The chain uses TRBV6-1 and TRBJ2-5; D not certain. Trimming took 4 bases from V and 0 from J, leaving 6 bases between them. The CDR3 is 13 residues long. Germline V gene sequence: CDR1 MNHNS, CDR2 SASEGT. CDR3 amino acids: CASSVRYQETQYF. The DNA for the CDR3 is TGTGCCAGCAGTGTCAGATACCAAGAGACCCAGTACTTC.